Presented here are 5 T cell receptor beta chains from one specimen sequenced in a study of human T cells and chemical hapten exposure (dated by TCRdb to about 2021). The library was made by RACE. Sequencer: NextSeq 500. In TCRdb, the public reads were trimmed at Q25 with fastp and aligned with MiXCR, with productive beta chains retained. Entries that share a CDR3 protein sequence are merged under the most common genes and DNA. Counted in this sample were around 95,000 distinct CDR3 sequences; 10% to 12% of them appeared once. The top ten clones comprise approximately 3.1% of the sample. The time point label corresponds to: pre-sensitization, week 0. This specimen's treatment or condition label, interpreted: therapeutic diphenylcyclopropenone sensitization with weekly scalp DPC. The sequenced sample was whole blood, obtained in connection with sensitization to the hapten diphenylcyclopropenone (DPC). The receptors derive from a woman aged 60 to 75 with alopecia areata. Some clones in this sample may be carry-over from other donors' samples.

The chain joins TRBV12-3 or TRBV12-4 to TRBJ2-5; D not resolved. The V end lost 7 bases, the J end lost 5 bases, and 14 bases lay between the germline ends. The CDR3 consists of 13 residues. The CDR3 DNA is TGTGCCAGCACGGTGGTGGTCGGGGAGACCCAGTACTTC. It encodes CASTVVVGETQYF.

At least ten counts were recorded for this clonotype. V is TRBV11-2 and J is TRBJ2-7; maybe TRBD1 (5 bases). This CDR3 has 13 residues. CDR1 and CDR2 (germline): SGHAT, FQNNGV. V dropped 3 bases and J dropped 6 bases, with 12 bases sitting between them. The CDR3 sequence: CASSFQGDGEQYF. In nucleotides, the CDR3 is TGTGCCAGCAGCTTTCAGGGTGACGGCGAGCAGTACTTC.

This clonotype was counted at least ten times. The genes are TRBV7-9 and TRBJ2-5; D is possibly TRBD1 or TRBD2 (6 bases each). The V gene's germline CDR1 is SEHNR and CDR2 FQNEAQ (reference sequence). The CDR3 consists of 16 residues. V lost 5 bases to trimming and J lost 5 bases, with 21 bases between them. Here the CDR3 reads CASSTQTSGGRETQYF. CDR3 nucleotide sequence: TGTGCCAGCAGCACGCAAACGTCCGGGGGCAGGGAGACCCAGTACTTC.

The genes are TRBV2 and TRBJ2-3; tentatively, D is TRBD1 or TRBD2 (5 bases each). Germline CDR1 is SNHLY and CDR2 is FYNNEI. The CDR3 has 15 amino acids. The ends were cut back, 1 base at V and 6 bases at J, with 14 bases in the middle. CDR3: CASSEDQTGRDTQYF. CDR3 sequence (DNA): TGTGCCAGCAGTGAAGACCAGACGGGACGGGATACGCAGTATTTT.

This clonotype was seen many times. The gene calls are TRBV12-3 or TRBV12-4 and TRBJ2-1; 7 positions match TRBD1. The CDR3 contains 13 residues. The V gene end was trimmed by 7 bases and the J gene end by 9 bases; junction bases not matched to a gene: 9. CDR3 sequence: CASTGQLDGEQFF. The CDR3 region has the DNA TGTGCCAGCACGGGACAGCTGGATGGTGAGCAGTTCTTC.